What follows are 10 T cell receptor beta chains derived from one specimen sequenced in a study of CD8 T cells in Susac syndrome (dated by TCRdb to the late 2010s). The receptor library was made with the immunoSEQ multiplex PCR assay. RNA was extracted using the RNeasy kit, and about 0.45 to 1 microgram was reverse transcribed with random hexamers. Using fastp at Q25 and MiXCR, TCRdb reprocessed the public reads and kept productive beta chains. Merged by CDR3 protein, the rows form single entries marked with the most common genes and DNA. The sample contains 80,000 or so distinct CDR3 sequences, 85% to 95% of them found a single time. The ten largest clones take up around 0.48% of the sample. The sequencing sample was made of CD4+ T cells from PBMCs. The receptors come from a human donor with Susac syndrome.

The chain is built from TRBV7-9 and TRBJ2-2; possible D gene TRBD2, 6 bases. This CDR3 comprises 16 residues. Trimming stripped 4 bases from V and 3 bases from J, with 15 bases between. The germline CDR1 and CDR2 sequences are SEHNR and FQNEAQ (reference sequence). The CDR3 DNA is TGTGCCAGCAGCTCCGACCCAGGGACTTACACCGGGGAGCTGTTTTTT. Translated: CASSSDPGTYTGELFF.

The chain couples TRBV20-1 to TRBJ1-5, with a tentative D call TRBD1 (5 bases). There are 15 residues in the CDR3. V was clipped by 0 bases and J by 6 bases, with 15 bases between them. Germline V gives CDR1 DFQATT, CDR2 SNEGSKA (reference sequence). CDR3 DNA: TGCAGTGCTAGAGAGGCTGGGGGAATCGCTCAGCCCCAGCATTTT. This encodes CSAREAGGIAQPQHF.

The sample holds one count of this clonotype. The V gene is TRBV7-8, the J gene TRBJ2-1; 9 nucleotides align to TRBD2. In germline, CDR1 is SGHVS, CDR2 FQNEAQ. Trimming at V came to 2 bases and at J to 0 bases, leaving 5 bases not matched to a gene. The CDR3 extends over 17 amino acids. The CDR3 bases are TGTGCCAGCAGCTTATTCCCTAGCGGGGCCTCCTACAATGAGCAGTTCTTC. Translating it yields CASSLFPSGASYNEQFF.

V and J are TRBV20-1 and TRBJ2-1, with unresolved D. Germline V gene sequence: CDR1 DFQATT, CDR2 SNEGSKA (reference sequence). Trimming shortened V by 8 bases and J by 0 bases, and 11 bases separated the two germline ends. There are 13 residues in the CDR3. Here the CDR3 reads CSPTKGSYNEQFF. The CDR3, as DNA: TGCAGTCCCACAAAGGGCTCCTACAATGAGCAGTTCTTC.

J is TRBJ2-1 and V is TRBV6-2 or TRBV6-3, with 7 nucleotides matching TRBD2. J was trimmed by 7 bases and V by 10 bases; bases with no gene match: 16. The CDR3 loop spans 15 amino acids. Germline CDR1 and CDR2: MNHEY and SVGEGT. Here the CDR3 reads CATMTVGEGLNEQFF. The DNA of the CDR3 is TGTGCCACCATGACAGTGGGGGAGGGCCTAAATGAGCAGTTCTTC.

The gene calls are TRBV7-3 and TRBJ2-5; TRBD1 matches 7 bases. Germline V gene sequence: CDR1 SGHTA, CDR2 FQGTGA. V lost 4 bases and J lost 4; bases outside the gene matches: 9. This CDR3 is 15 amino acids long. The CDR3 is CASSYDRVGRETQYF. DNA for the CDR3: TGTGCCAGCAGCTACGACAGGGTAGGAAGAGAGACCCAGTACTTC.

The gene calls are TRBV3-1 and TRBJ2-1, with D uncertain. Germline loops: CDR1 LGHDT, CDR2 YNNKEL (reference sequence). The CDR3 runs to 16 residues. Trimming pared 0 bases from V and 2 bases from J, leaving 11 bases between. Written as DNA, the CDR3 is TGTGCCAGCAGCCAAGATATAGGACGGACCTACAATGAGCAGTTCTTC. The encoded protein is CASSQDIGRTYNEQFF.

The genes are TRBV3-1 and TRBJ2-1, with a tentative D call TRBD2 (6 bases). CDR1 is LGHDT and CDR2 is YNNKEL in the germline V gene (reference sequence). V was clipped by 10 bases and J by 4 bases, with 14 bases between them. The CDR3 is 13 residues long. CDR3 protein: CATGERAYNEQFF. The CDR3 nucleotides read TGTGCCACCGGGGAGCGGGCTTACAATGAGCAGTTCTTC.

This clonotype was seen more than once but under ten times. This rearrangement joins TRBV20-1 to TRBJ2-7; 12 nucleotides align to TRBD2. V was clipped by 5 bases and J by 2 bases; unmatched bases: 1. The CDR3 runs to 13 residues. CDR1 is DFQATT, CDR2 SNEGSKA, per germline (reference sequence). The CDR3 DNA sequence: TGCAGTGCTCCTAGCGGGAGGGCCTACGAGCAGTACTTC. This codes for CSAPSGRAYEQYF.

The chain joins TRBV29-1 to TRBJ2-2; D is undetermined. Deletions cut 6 bases from V and 0 bases from J, with 11 bases between. Germline CDR1 SQVTM, CDR2 ANQGSEA. This CDR3 is 14 amino acids long. CDR3 loop: CSVRRSPNTGELFF. CDR3 coding DNA: TGCAGCGTAAGGCGAAGTCCGAACACCGGGGAGCTGTTTTTT.